This TCR beta chain is from a study of early T cells in non-severe SARS-CoV-2 infection. This clonotype was recorded many times. J lost 3 bases, V lost 8 bases, and 7 bases had no gene match. CDR1 and CDR2 from the germline V gene are KGHDR and SFDVKD. The CDR3 runs 16 residues. TCRdb reprocessed the 5' RACE reads via MiXCR and lists one record per CDR3 protein. The sample has about 94,000 distinct CDR3 sequences, approximately 13% seen once. The source is an adult who was a healthcare worker with PCR-confirmed SARS-CoV-2 infection or an uninfected control (not recorded which). The J gene is TRBJ2-4, the V gene TRBV24-1, with 12 bases lining up with TRBD2. Material: whole blood. CDR3 protein: CATILAGGIDKNIQYF. CDR3 nucleotides: TGTGCCACCATCCTAGCGGGGGGGATCGACAAAAACATTCAGTACTTC.